These T cell receptor beta chains were read from a single sample in a study of Graves' ophthalmopathy and Graves' hyperthyroidism. MiXCR, applied by TCRdb to the multiplex PCR reads, yields one record per CDR3 protein. This table holds around 1.1 million distinct CDR3 sequences, roughly 35% found once. Sequenced: peripheral blood or thyroid tissue (not recorded which). These receptors came from an adult man with Graves' hyperthyroidism. CDR3s include the opening cysteine and the closing phenylalanine or tryptophan. The D gene is left open where the match is weak. The size field is filled for only some rows; it gives once, few, many or a size class.

D gene	V gene	clone size	J gene	CDR3 protein	CDR3 DNA
.	TRBV20-1	.	TRBJ1-5	CSCSRLNQPQHF	TGCAGTTGTAGCAGGCTTAATCAGCCCCAGCATTTT
.	TRBV28	once	TRBJ1-1	CASKSPQAGHTEAFF	TGTGCCAGCAAATCCCCCCAAGCTGGACACACTGAAGCTTTCTTT
TRBD1	TRBV7-9	few	TRBJ2-7	CASSSEGTGVYEQYF	TGTGCCAGCAGCTCAGAGGGGACAGGGGTTTACGAGCAGTACTTC
.	TRBV12-3/TRBV12-4	many	TRBJ2-5	CASSSGPETQYF	TGTGCCAGCAGTTCAGGGCCCGAGACCCAGTACTTC
.	TRBV20-1	once	TRBJ1-1	CSARAPEDGSTEAFF	TGCAGTGCTAGAGCCCCCGAGGACGGATCCACTGAAGCTTTCTTT
.	TRBV20-1	many	TRBJ2-5	CSARGERIREETQYF	TGCAGTGCTAGGGGAGAACGGATCAGGGAAGAGACCCAGTACTTC
.	TRBV20-1	many	TRBJ2-7	CSASQGGAYEQYF	TGCAGTGCTAGTCAGGGGGGCGCCTACGAGCAGTACTTC
TRBD2	TRBV7-2	many	TRBJ2-6	CASLLNPAGTLSGANVLTF	TGTGCCAGCCTACTAAACCCAGCGGGAACCCTCTCTGGGGCCAACGTCCTGACTTTC
TRBD1	TRBV7-7	.	TRBJ2-5	CASSSTAGTGDRAQYF	TGTGCCAGCAGCTCAACAGCCGGGACAGGTGATCGGGCCCAGTACTTC
TRBD2	TRBV25-1	.	TRBJ2-5	CASSAPRAGDNQETQYF	TGTGCCAGCAGTGCTCCAAGAGCGGGGGATAACCAAGAGACCCAGTACTTC
.	TRBV29-1	many	TRBJ2-7	CSVVRGGYEQYF	TGCAGCGTTGTTAGGGGAGGTTACGAGCAGTACTTC
TRBD1	TRBV20-1	.	TRBJ1-3	CSALTRTGARTIYF	TGCAGTGCTTTAACGCGGACAGGGGCACGCACCATATATTTT
TRBD1	TRBV10-3	.	TRBJ1-1	CAISEMGNRGWNTEAFF	TGTGCCATCAGTGAGATGGGGAACAGGGGATGGAACACTGAAGCTTTCTTT
TRBD2	TRBV25-1	.	TRBJ2-5	CASSAPSGPYQETQYF	TGTGCCAGCAGTGCGCCTAGCGGGCCGTACCAAGAGACCCAGTACTTC
TRBD1	TRBV6-1	.	TRBJ1-6	CAISIQGAYSPLHF	TGTGCCATCAGTATCCAGGGGGCTTATTCACCCCTCCACTTT
.	TRBV10-3	many	TRBJ1-1	CAISVGQLNTEAFF	TGTGCCATCAGTGTTGGACAGTTGAACACTGAAGCTTTCTTT
.	TRBV20-1	many	TRBJ2-5	CSARDGSSTTQYF	TGCAGTGCTAGAGACGGCAGCTCAACGACCCAGTACTTC
TRBD2	TRBV3-1	once	TRBJ2-5	CASSQQLAGWEETQYF	TGTGCCAGCAGCCAACAATTAGCGGGATGGGAAGAGACCCAGTACTTC
.	TRBV10-3	few	TRBJ2-3	CATLGGSVGTDTQYF	TGTGCCACCCTGGGTGGGTCGGTCGGCACAGATACGCAGTATTTT
TRBD2	TRBV10-2	.	TRBJ2-7	CASSESTSGGLDEQYF	TGCGCCAGCAGTGAGTCGACTAGCGGGGGGCTCGACGAGCAGTACTTC